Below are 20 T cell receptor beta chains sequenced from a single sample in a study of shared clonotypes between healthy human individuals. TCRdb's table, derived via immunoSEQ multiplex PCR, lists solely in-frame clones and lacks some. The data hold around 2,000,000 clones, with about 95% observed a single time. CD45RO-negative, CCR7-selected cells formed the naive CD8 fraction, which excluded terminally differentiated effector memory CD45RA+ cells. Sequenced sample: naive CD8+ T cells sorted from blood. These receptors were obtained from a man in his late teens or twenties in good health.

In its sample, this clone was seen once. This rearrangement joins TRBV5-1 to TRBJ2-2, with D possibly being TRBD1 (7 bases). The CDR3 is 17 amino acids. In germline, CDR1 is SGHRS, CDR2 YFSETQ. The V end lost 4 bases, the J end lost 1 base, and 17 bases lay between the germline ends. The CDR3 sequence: CASSPSGGGVNTGELFF. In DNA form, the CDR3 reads TGCGCCAGCAGCCCCAGTGGAGGGGGCGTGAACACCGGGGAGCTGTTTTTT.

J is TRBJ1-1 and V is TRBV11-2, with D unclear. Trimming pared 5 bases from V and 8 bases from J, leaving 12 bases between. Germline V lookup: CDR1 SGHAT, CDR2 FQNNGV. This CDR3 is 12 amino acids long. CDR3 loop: CASSPMTYEAFF. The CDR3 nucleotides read TGTGCCAGCAGCCCGATGACGTACGAAGCTTTCTTT.

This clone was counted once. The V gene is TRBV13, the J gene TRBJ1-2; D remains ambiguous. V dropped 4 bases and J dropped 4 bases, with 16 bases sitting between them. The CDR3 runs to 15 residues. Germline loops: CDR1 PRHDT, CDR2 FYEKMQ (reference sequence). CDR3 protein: CASSSEDGFFYGYTF. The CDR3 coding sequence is TGTGCCAGCAGCTCCGAGGACGGGTTCTTCTATGGCTACACCTTC.

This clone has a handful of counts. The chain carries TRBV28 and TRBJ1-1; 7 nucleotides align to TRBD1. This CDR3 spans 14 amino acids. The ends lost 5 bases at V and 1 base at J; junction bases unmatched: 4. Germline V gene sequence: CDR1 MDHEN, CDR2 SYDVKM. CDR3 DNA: TGTGCCAGCAGTGTAGGGGGCGAGAACACTGAAGCTTTCTTT. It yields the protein CASSVGGENTEAFF.

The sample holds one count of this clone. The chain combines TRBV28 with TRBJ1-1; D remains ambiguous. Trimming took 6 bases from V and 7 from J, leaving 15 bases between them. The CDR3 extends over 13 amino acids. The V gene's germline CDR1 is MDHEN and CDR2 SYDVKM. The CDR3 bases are TGTGCCAGCAGGCATGCTAGTGGGATTGAAGCTTTCTTT. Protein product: CASRHASGIEAFF.

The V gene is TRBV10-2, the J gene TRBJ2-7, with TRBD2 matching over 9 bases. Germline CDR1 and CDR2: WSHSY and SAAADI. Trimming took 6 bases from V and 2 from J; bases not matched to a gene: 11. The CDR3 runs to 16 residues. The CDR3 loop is CASRTPRTSATYEQYF. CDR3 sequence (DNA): TGCGCCAGCAGGACTCCAAGGACTAGCGCGACCTACGAGCAGTACTTC.

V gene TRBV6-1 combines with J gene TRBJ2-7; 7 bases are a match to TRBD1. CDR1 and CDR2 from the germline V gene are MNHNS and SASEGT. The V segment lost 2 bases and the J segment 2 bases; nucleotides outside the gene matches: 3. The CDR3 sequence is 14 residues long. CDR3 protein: CASSEITGAYEQYF. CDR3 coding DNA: TGTGCCAGCAGTGAAATTACAGGGGCCTACGAGCAGTACTTC.

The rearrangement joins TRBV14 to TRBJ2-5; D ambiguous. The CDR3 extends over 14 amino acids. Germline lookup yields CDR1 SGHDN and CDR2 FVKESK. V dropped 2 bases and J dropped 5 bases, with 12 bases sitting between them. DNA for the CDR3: TGTGCCAGCAGCCAATCGGGCGGATGGGAGACCCAGTACTTC. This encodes CASSQSGGWETQYF.

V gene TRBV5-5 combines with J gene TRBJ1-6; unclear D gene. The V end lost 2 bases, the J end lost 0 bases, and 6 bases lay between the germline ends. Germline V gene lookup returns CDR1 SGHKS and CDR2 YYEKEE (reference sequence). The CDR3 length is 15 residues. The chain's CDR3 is CASSLGSSYNSPLHF. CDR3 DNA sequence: TGTGCCAGCAGCTTAGGGAGCTCCTATAATTCACCCCTCCACTTT.

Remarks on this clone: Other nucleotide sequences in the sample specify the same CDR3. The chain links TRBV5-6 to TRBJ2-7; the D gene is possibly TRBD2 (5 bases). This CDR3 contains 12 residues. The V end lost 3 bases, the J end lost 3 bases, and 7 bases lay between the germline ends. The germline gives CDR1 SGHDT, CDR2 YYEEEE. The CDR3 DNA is TGTGCCAGCAGCTCCGGGGACTACGAGCAGTACTTC. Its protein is CASSSGDYEQYF.

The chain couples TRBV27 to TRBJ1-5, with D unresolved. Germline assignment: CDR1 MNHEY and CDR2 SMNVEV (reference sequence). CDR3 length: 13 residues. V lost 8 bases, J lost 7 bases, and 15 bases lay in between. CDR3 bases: TGTGCCAGCCGTAAAGGAGGGAACCAGCCCCAGCATTTT. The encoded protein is CASRKGGNQPQHF.

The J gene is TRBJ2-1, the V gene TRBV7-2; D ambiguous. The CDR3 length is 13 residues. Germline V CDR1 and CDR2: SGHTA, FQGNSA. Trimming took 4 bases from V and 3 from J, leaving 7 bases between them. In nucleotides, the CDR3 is TGTGCCAGCAGCTCACAGTACTACAATGAGCAGTTCTTC. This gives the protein CASSSQYYNEQFF.

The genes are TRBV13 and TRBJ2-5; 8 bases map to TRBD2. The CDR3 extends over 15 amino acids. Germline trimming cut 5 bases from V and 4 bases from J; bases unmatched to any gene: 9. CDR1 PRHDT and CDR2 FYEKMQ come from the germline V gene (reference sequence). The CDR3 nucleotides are TGTGCCAGCAGCCCGATAGCGGGATCCTCAGAGACCCAGTACTTC. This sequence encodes CASSPIAGSSETQYF.

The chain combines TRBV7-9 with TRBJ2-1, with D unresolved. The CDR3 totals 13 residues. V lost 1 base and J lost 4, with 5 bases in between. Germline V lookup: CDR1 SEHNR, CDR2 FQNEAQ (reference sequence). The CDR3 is CASSLGTYNEQFF. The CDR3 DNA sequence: TGTGCCAGCAGCTTAGGAACTTACAATGAGCAGTTCTTC.

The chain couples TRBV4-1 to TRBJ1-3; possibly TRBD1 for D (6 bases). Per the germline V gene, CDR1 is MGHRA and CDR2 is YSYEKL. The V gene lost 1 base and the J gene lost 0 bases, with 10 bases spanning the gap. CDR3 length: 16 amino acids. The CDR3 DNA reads TGCGCCAGCAGCCAAGTCGGACAGATCTCTGGAAACACCATATATTTT. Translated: CASSQVGQISGNTIYF.

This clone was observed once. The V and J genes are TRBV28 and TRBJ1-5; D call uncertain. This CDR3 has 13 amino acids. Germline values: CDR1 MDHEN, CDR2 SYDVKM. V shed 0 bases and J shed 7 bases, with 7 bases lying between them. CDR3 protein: CASSLWDLQPQHF. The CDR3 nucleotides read TGTGCCAGCAGTTTATGGGACCTACAGCCCCAGCATTTT.

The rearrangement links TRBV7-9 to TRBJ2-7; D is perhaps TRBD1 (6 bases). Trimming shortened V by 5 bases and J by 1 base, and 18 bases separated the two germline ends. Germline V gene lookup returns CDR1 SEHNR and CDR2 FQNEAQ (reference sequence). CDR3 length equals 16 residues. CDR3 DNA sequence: TGTGCCAGCAGCCGAACCAATACAGGGACGTCCTACGAGCAGTACTTC. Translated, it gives CASSRTNTGTSYEQYF.

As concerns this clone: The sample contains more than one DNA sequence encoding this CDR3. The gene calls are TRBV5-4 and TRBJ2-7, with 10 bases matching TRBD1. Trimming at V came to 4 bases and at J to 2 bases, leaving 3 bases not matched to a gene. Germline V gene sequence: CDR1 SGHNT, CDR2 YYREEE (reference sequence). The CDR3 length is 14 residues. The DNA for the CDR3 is TGTGCCAGCAGCCCGGACAGGGGGACCTACGAGCAGTACTTC. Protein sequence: CASSPDRGTYEQYF. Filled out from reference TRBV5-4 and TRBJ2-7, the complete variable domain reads ETGVTQSPTHLIKTRGQQVTLRCSSQSGHNTVSWYQQALGQGPQFIFQYYREEENGRGNFPPRFSGLQFPNYSSELNVNALELDDSALYLCASSPDRGTYEQYFGPGTRLTVT.

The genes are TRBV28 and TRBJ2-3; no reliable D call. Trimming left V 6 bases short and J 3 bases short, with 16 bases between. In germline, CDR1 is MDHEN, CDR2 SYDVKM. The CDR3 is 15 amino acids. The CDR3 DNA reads TGTGCCAGCAGCCTGGGATTCTTCGGGACAGATACGCAGTATTTT. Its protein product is CASSLGFFGTDTQYF.

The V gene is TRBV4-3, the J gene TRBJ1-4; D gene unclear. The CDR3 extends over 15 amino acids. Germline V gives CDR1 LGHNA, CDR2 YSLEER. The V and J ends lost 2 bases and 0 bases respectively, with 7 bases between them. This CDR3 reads CASSQLLATNEKLFF. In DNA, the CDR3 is TGCGCCAGCAGCCAACTTCTAGCAACTAATGAAAAACTGTTTTTT.